This T cell receptor (beta chain) was retrieved from a study of T-cell reconstitution after alpha-beta-depleted transplantation in children. Regarding the study as a whole: Roughly two months post-transplant, alpha-beta T cells reportedly originated from several hundred graft clones that had expanded.

Preparation of the TCRbeta library involved a method that used unique molecular identifiers. One entry per CDR3 protein results from TCRdb running MiXCR on the PCR reads. The sample includes about 100,000 distinct CDR3 sequences, about 6.4% seen only once; the top ten take roughly 24%. This CDR3 is 17 amino acids long. V lost 1 base and J lost 0, with 12 bases in between. Germline values: CDR1 PRHDT, CDR2 FYEKMQ (reference sequence). This clonotype came up a few times. Antigen: not known. This receptor was obtained from a male patient aged 2 to 10 who had a stem cell transplant for acute lymphoblastic leukemia, so the T cells may come from the graft donor. The material was PBMCs, mostly from graft donor cells, obtained 360 days after TCRalphabeta/CD19-depleted stem cell transplant. The chain recombines TRBV13 with TRBJ2-2; D tentatively fits TRBD1 or TRBD2 (5 bases each). The CDR3 sequence: CASSLEDSGPNTGELFF. The CDR3, as DNA: TGTGCCAGCAGCTTAGAAGATTCGGGGCCGAACACCGGGGAGCTGTTTTTT.